The source of this T cell receptor beta chain is a study of T cells after yellow fever vaccination (dated by TCRdb to the late 2010s). With regard to the full study: The SMART-Seq v4 Ultra Low Input RNA kit was used to prepare libraries from fractions with low cell numbers. To follow T-cell clones before and after both primary and booster YFV17D yellow fever vaccination, bulk TCR alpha and beta repertoires underwent longitudinal sequencing. Two healthy male donors made up the cohort, one aged 18 to 29 years and the other aged 30 to 40 years. Blood samples were taken at several timepoints before and after primary and secondary immunization, and bulk PBMC replicates and cell subsets were isolated. Summary of the overall study and its limitations: Because abundant contaminating clonotypes from the bulk population could be contained in FACS-sorted repertoires, computational filtering was required. After the booster, most clones that had expanded after primary vaccination were detected again (around 96% of CD4 and around 88% of CD8), suggesting broad maintenance of memory. Only a couple of donors were included in the study, so the extent to which the findings can be generalized is limited. Compared with the primary T-cell response, the secondary T-cell response was weaker but faster, peaking on day 5 rather than day 15. A small fraction of clonotypes appeared in both the CD4 and CD8 compartments, likely as a result of convergent recombination.

TCR cDNA was made using 5'RACE template switching, a step that added a universal primer site and unique molecular identifiers. cDNA synthesis was primed from both the TCR alpha and TCR beta constant segments. Library amplification used two PCR steps, and the second PCR step added sample barcodes and sequencing adapters. Sequencing of libraries was done on Illumina HiSeq 2500 (2x100 bp) or NovaSeq (2x150 bp). In the original analysis: MIGEC was used to demultiplex reads and collapse the reads into UMI consensus sequences, and MiXCR was used for V(D)J alignment. Vaccine-responding clonotypes were identified with edgeR using replicate PBMC samples, with FDR below 0.01 and a log2 fold change above 5 up to day 15 being required. Each bulk clonotype was labeled CD4 or CD8 based on which sequenced repertoire, CD4 or CD8, contained the clonotype at higher abundance. The raw public data were reprocessed by TCRdb itself: fastp quality trimming at Q25, MiXCR clonotype calling, in-frame beta chains only. Rows matching on CDR3 protein sequence are summarized as one entry with the most common DNA and genes. TCRdb assigned the V and J calls; the authors' analysis was not used. In this sample the table shows approximately 180,000 distinct CDR3 sequences, approximately 6.2% of which occur a single time. The ten largest account for roughly 3% of the sample.

The treatment or condition label on this specimen signifies: live attenuated yellow fever vaccine strain. PBMCs were isolated from peripheral blood using a standard Ficoll-Paque protocol. CD4 and CD8 T-cell fractions were isolated with Dynabeads CD4 and CD8 positive selection kits. TriZol was used to extract RNA from bulk PBMCs, from CD4 and CD8 fractions, and from dextramer-positive and dextramer-negative fractions. This clonotype has ten or more counts. No cognate antigen has been identified for it. No per-base quality is available; no much larger clone lies one base away. The source of this sequence is a man between 18 and 35 years old who received the YFV17D yellow fever vaccine. Source: CD4+ T cells sorted from PBMCs, taken on the day of the first yellow fever vaccination.

The DNA sequence reads TGCAGTGCCCACCGGGGGGAAAGGGGGCTTCGGGAGCAGTACTTC. This is translated as CSAHRGERGLREQYF. This chain joins TRBV20-1 to TRBJ2-7; the D call could be TRBD1 or TRBD2, with each sharing 7 bases. The germline V gene (reference sequence) yields DFQATT for CDR1 and SNEGSKA for CDR2. Relative to germline, V is 6 bases shorter and J is 7 bases shorter, with 25 bases between their ends. The CDR3 starts with the cysteine, ends with the phenylalanine, and has 15 residues. The DNA shown is the 45-base CDR3, in frame from base 1.